Sequencing of this T cell receptor (beta chain) was carried out in a study of metastatic and nonmetastatic thyroid tumors. TCRdb re-clonotyped the PCR reads via MiXCR. Of 42,000 or so clones detected, approximately 19% appear once; the ten largest clones hold about 13%. This clone was found many times. Patients had received no treatment of any kind before thyroid surgery. The V gene lost 1 base and the J gene lost 2 bases, with 6 bases spanning the gap. Germline lookup yields CDR1 SGHRS and CDR2 YFSETQ. This CDR3 has 14 amino acids. The gene calls are TRBV5-1 and TRBJ2-2; D is ambiguous. The sequencing sample was made of tumor tissue. This receptor was taken from a female donor with papillary thyroid cancer or a benign thyroid nodule (not recorded which). Some clones in this sample may be carry-over from other donors' samples. The CDR3 DNA sequence: TGCGCCAGCAGCTTGCGCAGCAACACCGGGGAGCTGTTTTTT. Translating gives CASSLRSNTGELFF.